This TCR beta chain was sequenced during a study of shared clonotypes between healthy human individuals. Repertoires were generated with immunoSEQ multiplex PCR, while TCRdb's copy carries only in-frame clones and drops some. The data contain approximately 980,000 clones, 76% of them singletons. Remarks on this clone: Its antigen is currently unknown.

In germline, CDR1 is LNHDA, CDR2 SQIVND (reference sequence). The CDR3 runs to 15 residues. V dropped 1 base and J dropped 8; count of bases not matched to a gene: 3. General study points: Relative to their counterparts shared across all four donors, non-shared clonotypes exhibited diminished generation probabilities. The donor pool, a small one, limited the genetic and exposure-history diversity represented. Across subsets, estimated richness was generally greater for naive than for memory populations. Clonotype sharing across a few donors was observed for around 5% of naive CD4 clonotypes.

The sample taken for sequencing was memory CD4+ T cells sorted from blood. Subset in this sample: CD45RA-negative fraction. The chain couples TRBV19 to TRBJ2-1; 12 positions match TRBD2. This sequence originates from a young man in good health. The CDR3 protein is CASSIGPSGRDEQFF. CDR3 in DNA: TGTGCCAGTAGTATAGGGCCTAGCGGGAGGGATGAGCAGTTCTTC.